These 2 T cell receptor beta chains came from one sample sequenced in a study of molecular identifiers for immune sequencing clone quantification. TCRdb recomputed calls from the PCR reads with MiXCR, one row per CDR3 protein. The repertoire holds some 580,000 distinct CDR3 sequences, with 25% as singletons. The sequencing input was naive CD8+ T cells from blood, with Jurkat cell RNA spiked in. As to subset: FACS-sorted CD8+CD4-CCR7+CD45RA+ naive T cells. These receptor sequences come from a human donor in good health. Some libraries in this study had Jurkat cell RNA spiked in.

This clonotype showed up just a few times. CDR3 sequence: CSARDLGQGVLETQYF. Written as DNA, the CDR3 is TGCAGTGCTAGAGATTTAGGACAGGGGGTGTTAGAGACCCAGTACTTC. The V gene is TRBV20-1, the J gene TRBJ2-5, with 10 bases aligning to TRBD1. Trimming removed 0 bases from V and 4 bases from J; junction bases left unmatched: 8. In germline, CDR1 is DFQATT, CDR2 SNEGSKA (reference sequence). The CDR3 has 16 amino acids.

This clonotype was counted at least ten times. In DNA, the CDR3 is TGTGCCAGCAGCCCGGATGGGCAGGCGGGGCAGCCCCAGCATTTT. This translates into CASSPDGQAGQPQHF. The chain combines TRBV7-9 with TRBJ1-5; D remains unclear. Germline V gene lookup returns CDR1 SEHNR and CDR2 FQNEAQ (reference sequence). The CDR3 sequence is 15 residues long. V was shortened by 5 bases and J by 7 bases, with 18 bases between the two germline ends.